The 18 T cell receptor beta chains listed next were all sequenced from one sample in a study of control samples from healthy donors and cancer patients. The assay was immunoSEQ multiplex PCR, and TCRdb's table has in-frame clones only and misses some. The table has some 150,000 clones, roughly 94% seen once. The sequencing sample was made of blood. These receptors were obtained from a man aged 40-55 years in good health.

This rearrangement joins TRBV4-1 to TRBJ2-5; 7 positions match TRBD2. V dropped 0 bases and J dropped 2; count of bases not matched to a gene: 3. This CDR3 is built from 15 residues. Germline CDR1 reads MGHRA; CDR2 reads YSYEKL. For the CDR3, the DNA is TGCGCCAGCAGCCAAGATGAAGCGGGACAAGAGACCCAGTACTTC. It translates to CASSQDEAGQETQYF.

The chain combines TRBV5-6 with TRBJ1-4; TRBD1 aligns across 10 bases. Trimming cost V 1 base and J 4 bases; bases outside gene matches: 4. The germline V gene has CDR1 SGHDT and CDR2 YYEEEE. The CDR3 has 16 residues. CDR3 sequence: CASSLRRTGGNEKLFF. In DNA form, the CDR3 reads TGTGCCAGCAGCTTGAGACGGACAGGGGGTAATGAAAAACTGTTTTTT.

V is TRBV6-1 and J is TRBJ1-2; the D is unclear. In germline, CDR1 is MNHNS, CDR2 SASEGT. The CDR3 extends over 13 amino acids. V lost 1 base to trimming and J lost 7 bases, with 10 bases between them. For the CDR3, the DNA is TGTGCCAGCAGTGAAGTCCAGGCGGCTGGCTACACCTTC. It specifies CASSEVQAAGYTF.

The CDR3, as DNA: TGTGCCAGCAGCTTAGTACAGGGTGCAACTAATGAAAAACTGTTTTTT. Protein sequence: CASSLVQGATNEKLFF. This sequence joins TRBV7-6 and TRBJ1-4; TRBD1 might be the D (6 bases). Per germline, CDR1 SGHVS and CDR2 FNYEAQ. Trimming took off 1 base at V and 0 bases at J, with 9 bases between the two ends. This CDR3 comprises 16 residues.

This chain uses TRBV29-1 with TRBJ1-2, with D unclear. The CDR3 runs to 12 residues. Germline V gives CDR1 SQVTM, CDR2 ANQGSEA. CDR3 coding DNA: TGCAGTGCTCGGGTGGGTAACTATGGCTACACCTTC. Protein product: CSARVGNYGYTF.

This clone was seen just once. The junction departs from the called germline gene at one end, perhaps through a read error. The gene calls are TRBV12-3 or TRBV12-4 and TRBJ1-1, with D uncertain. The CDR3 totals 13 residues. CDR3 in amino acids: CASSGWRLPSVAF. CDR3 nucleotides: TGTGCCAGCAGTGGATGGAGGCTTCCCTCTGTGGCATTT.

The chain's CDR3 is CASSPFSGNSSYEQYF. In DNA, the CDR3 is TGCGCCAGCAGCCCCTTTAGCGGGAACAGCTCCTACGAGCAGTACTTC. The chain links TRBV5-1 to TRBJ2-7; 8 nucleotides agree with TRBD2. The CDR3 extends over 16 amino acids. Germline CDR1 and CDR2: SGHRS and YFSETQ. V shed 4 bases, J shed 0 bases, and the junction held 9 bases outside the gene matches.

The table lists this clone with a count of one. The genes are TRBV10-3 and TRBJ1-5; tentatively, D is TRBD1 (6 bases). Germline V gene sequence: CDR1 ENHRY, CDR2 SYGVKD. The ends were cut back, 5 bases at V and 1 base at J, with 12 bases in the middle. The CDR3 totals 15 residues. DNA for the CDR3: TGTGCCATCAGTCAAGGGGGTCCGAGCAATCAGCCCCAGCATTTT. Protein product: CAISQGGPSNQPQHF.

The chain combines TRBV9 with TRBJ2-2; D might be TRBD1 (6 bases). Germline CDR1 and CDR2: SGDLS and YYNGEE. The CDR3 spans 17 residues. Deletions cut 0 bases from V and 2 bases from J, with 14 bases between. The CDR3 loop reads CASSVEVDRINTGELFF. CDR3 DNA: TGTGCCAGCAGCGTAGAGGTCGACAGGATAAACACCGGGGAGCTGTTTTTT.

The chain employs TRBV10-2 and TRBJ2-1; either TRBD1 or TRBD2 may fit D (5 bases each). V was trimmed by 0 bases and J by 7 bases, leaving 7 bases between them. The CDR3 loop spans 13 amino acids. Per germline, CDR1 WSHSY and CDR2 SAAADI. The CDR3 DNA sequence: TGCGCCAGCAGTGAGTCGAGGGGTAATGAGCAGTTCTTC. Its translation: CASSESRGNEQFF.

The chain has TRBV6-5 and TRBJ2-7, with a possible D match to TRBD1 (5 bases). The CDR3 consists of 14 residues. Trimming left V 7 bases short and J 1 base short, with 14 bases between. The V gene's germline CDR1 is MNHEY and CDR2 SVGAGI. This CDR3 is CASTPGPGSYEQYF. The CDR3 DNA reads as TGTGCCAGCACCCCAGGCCCAGGGTCCTACGAGCAGTACTTC.

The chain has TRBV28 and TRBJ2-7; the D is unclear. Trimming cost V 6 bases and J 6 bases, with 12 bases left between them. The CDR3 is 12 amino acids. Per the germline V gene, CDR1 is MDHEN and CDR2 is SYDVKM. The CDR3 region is CASSSGPLEQYF. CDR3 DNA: TGTGCCAGCAGCTCTGGCCCCCTCGAGCAGTACTTC. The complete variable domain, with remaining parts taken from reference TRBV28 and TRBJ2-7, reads DVKVTQSSRYLVKRTGEKVFLECVQDMDHENMFWYRQDPGLGLRLIYFSYDVKMKEKGDIPEGYSVSREKKERFSLILESASTNQTSMYLCASSSGPLEQYFGPGTRLTVT.

CDR3 sequence reads: CASSLEVIRSLSYNEQFF. The CDR3 DNA is TGTGCCAGCAGCTTAGAGGTCATCAGGAGTCTCTCCTACAATGAGCAGTTCTTC. The chain links TRBV7-9 to TRBJ2-1, with D uncertain. CDR1 and CDR2 from the germline V gene are SEHNR and FQNEAQ (reference sequence). The CDR3 runs 18 residues. V was pared by 1 base and J by 0 bases, with 16 bases between.

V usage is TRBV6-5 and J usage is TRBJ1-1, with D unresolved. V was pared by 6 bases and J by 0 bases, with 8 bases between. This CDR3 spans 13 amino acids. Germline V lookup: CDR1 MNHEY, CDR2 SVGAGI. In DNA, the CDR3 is TGTGCCAGCAGCCGAACCTTGAACACTGAAGCTTTCTTT. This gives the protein CASSRTLNTEAFF.

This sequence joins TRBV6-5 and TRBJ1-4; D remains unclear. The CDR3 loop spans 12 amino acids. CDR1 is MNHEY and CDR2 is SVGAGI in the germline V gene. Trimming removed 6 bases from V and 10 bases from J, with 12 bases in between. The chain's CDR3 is CASSLSGGKLFF. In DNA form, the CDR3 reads TGTGCCAGCAGCCTCAGCGGTGGAAAACTGTTTTTT.

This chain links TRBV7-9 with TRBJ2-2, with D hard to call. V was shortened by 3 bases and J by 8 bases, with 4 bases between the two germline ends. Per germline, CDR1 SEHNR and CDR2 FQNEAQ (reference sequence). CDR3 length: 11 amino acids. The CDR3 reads CASSFTGELFF. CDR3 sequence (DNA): TGTGCCAGCAGCTTCACTGGGGAGCTGTTTTTT.

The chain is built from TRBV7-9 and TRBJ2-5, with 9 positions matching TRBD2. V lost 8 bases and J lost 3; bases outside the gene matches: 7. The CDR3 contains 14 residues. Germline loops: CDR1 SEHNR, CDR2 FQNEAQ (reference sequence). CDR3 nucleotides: TGTGCCAGCGTCCAGGGACTAGCCAAAGAGACCCAGTACTTC. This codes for CASVQGLAKETQYF.

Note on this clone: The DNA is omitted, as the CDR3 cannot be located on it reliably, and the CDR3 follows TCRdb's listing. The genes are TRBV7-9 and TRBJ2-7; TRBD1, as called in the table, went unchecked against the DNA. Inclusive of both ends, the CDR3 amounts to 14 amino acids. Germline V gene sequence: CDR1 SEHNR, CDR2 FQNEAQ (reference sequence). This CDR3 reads CASSSVGVGAQPYF.